This entry concerns a single TCR beta chain. This entry is derived from a study of T cell changes during pregnancy in multiple sclerosis. Germline loops: CDR1 SGDLS, CDR2 YYNGEE. V was shortened by 5 bases and J by 1 base, with 6 bases between the two germline ends. The CDR3 contains 13 residues. Method: immunoSEQ multiplex PCR; TCRdb's copy keeps in-frame clones and lacks some. Seen here are fewer than 60,000 clones, around 90% observed once, and the top ten hold around 3.3%. Sequencing used peripheral blood, obtained after pregnancy. V is TRBV9 and J is TRBJ2-2, with D possibly TRBD1 on 5 matching bases. The clonotype was recovered from a female donor in good health, enrolled as a control in a pregnancy study. Here the CDR3 reads CASRQGNTGELFF. In DNA, the CDR3 is TGTGCCAGCAGGCAGGGGAACACCGGGGAGCTGTTTTTT.